This TCR beta chain was recorded in a study of cytomegalovirus exposure and HLA in healthy donors. Not recorded for this donor was the CMV serostatus. In regard to this clone: The antigen is not known.

Whole-study results and caveats: Presence/absence analyses assumed roughly uniform sequencing depth across donors.

This PCR relied on a set of 60 Vbeta primers and 13 Jbeta primers. Some clones are missing from TCRdb's copy, which holds only in-frame ones; the method was immunoSEQ multiplex PCR. The sample has some 130,000 clones; about four fifths are singletons. The CDR3 runs to 16 residues. Germline CDR1 reads GTSNPN; CDR2 reads SVGIG (reference sequence). Unmatched junction bases numbered 10, after V lost 2 bases and J lost 7 bases. Sequenced input: PBMCs. This sequence originates from a man aged 30 to 45 in good health. The chain has TRBV30 and TRBJ2-2; 10 positions agree with TRBD2. CDR3 in DNA: TGTGCCTGGAGTAGGGCAGGAGCGGGAGGGGTCGGGGAGCTGTTTTTT. The encoded protein is CAWSRAGAGGVGELFF.